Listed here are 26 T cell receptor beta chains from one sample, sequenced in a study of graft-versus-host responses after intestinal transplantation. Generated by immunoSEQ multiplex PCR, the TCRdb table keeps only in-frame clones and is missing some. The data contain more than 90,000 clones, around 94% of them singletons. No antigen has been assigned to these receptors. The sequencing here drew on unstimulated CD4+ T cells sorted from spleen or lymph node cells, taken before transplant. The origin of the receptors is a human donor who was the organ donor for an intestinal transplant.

The CDR3 DNA sequence: TGTGCCAGCAGTCTCGACAGTAGGGTCCACTTT. Translating gives CASSLDSRVHF. V usage is TRBV28 and J usage is TRBJ1-6, with D perhaps matching TRBD1 (5 bases). V was shortened by 5 bases and J by 17 bases, with 13 bases between the two germline ends. The length of the CDR3 is 11 residues. Germline V gene lookup returns CDR1 MDHEN and CDR2 SYDVKM.

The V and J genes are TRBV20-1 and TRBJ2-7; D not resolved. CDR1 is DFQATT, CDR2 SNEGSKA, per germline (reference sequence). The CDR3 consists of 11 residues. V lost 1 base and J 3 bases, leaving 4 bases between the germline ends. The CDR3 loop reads CSARVYYEQYF. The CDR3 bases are TGCAGTGCTAGAGTGTACTACGAGCAGTACTTC.

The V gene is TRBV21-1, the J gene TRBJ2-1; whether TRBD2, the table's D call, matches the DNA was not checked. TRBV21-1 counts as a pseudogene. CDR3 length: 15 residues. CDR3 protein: CASMRTSGKYNEQFF. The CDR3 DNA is TGTGCCAGCATGCGGACTAGCGGGAAGTACAATGAGCAGTTCTTC.

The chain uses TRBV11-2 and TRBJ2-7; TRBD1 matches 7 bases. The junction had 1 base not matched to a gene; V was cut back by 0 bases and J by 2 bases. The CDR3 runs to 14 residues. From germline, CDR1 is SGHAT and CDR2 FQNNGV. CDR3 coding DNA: TGTGCCAGCAGCTTAGAGACAGGGCCCTACGAGCAGTACTTC. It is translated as CASSLETGPYEQYF.

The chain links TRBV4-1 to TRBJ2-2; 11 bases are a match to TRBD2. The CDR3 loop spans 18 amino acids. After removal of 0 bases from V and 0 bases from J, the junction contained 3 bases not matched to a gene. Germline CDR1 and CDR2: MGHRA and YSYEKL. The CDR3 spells CASSQESSGRANTGELFF. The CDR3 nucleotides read TGCGCCAGCAGCCAAGAAAGTAGCGGGAGGGCGAACACCGGGGAGCTGTTTTTT.

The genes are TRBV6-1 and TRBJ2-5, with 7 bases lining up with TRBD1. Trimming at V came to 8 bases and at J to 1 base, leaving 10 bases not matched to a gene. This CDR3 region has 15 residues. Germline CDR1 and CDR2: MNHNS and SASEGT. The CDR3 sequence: CASASGGKSQETQYF. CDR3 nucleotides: TGTGCCAGCGCCTCAGGGGGAAAATCCCAAGAGACCCAGTACTTC.

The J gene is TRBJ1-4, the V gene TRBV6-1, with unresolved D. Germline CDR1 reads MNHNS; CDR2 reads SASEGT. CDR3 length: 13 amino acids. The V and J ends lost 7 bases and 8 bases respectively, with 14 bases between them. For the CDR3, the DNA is TGTGCCAGCAAAGGGTTTATCAAGGAAAAACTGTTTTTT. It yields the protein CASKGFIKEKLFF.

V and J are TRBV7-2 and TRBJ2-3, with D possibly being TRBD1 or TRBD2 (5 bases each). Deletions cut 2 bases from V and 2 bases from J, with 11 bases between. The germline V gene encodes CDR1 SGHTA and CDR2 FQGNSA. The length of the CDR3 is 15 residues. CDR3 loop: CASSLLGGPTDTQYF. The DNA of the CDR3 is TGTGCCAGCAGCTTACTTGGGGGACCCACAGATACGCAGTATTTT.

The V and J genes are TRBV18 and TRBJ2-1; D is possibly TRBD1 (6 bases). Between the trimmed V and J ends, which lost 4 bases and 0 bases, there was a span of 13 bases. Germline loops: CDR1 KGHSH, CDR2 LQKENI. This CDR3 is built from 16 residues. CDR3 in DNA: TGTGCCAGCTCACTGGGGGCGGTGAGCTCCTACAATGAGCAGTTCTTC. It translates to CASSLGAVSSYNEQFF.

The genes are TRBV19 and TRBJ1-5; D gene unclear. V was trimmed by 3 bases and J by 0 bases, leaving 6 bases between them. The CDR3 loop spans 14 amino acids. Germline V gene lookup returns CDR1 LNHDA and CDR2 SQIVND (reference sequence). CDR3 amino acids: CASSIFNSNQPQHF. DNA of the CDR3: TGTGCCAGTAGTATCTTCAATAGCAATCAGCCCCAGCATTTT.

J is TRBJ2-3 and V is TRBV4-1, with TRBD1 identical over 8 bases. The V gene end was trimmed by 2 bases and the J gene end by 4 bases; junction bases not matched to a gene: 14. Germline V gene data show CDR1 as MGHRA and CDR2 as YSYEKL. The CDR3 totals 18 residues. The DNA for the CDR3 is TGCGCCAGCAGCCAACGATCGGCGTGGGCAGGGGGCGCAGATACGCAGTATTTT. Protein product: CASSQRSAWAGGADTQYF.

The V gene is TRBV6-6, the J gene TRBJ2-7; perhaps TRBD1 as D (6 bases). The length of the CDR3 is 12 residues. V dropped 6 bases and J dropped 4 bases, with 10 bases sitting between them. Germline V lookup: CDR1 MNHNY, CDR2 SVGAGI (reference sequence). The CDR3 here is CASSPDRYEQYF. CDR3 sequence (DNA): TGTGCCAGCAGCCCTGACAGGTACGAGCAGTACTTC.

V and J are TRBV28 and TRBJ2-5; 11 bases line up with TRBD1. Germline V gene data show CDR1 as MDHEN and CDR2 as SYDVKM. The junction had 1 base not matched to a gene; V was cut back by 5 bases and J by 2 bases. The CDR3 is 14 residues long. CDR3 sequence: CASSRDRGQETQYF. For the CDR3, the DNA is TGTGCCAGCAGTAGGGACAGGGGGCAAGAGACCCAGTACTTC. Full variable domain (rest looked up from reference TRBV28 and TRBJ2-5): DVKVTQSSRYLVKRTGEKVFLECVQDMDHENMFWYRQDPGLGLRLIYFSYDVKMKEKGDIPEGYSVSREKKERFSLILESASTNQTSMYLCASSRDRGQETQYFGPGTRLLVL.

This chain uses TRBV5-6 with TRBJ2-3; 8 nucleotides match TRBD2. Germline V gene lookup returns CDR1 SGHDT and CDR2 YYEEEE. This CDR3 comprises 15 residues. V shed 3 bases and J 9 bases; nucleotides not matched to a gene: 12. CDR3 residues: CASSSVTGGPFTQYF. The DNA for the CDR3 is TGTGCCAGCAGCTCCGTCACGGGAGGGCCTTTCACGCAGTATTTT.

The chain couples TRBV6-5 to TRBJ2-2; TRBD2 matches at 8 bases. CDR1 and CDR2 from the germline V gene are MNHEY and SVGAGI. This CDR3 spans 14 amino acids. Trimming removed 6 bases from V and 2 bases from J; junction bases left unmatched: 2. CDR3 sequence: CASSRGGNTGELFF. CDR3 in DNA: TGTGCCAGCAGCCGGGGGGGCAACACCGGGGAGCTGTTTTTT.

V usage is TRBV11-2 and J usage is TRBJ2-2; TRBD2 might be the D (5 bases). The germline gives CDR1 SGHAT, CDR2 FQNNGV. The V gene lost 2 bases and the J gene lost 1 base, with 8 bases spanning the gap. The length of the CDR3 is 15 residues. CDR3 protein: CASSLPSMNTGELFF. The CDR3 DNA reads TGTGCCAGCAGCTTACCTAGCATGAACACCGGGGAGCTGTTTTTT.

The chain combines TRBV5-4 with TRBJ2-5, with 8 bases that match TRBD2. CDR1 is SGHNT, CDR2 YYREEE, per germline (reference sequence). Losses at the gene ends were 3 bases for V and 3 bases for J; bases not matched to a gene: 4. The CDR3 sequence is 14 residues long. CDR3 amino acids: CASSSSAGEETQYF. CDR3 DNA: TGTGCCAGCAGCTCGTCAGCGGGAGAAGAGACCCAGTACTTC.

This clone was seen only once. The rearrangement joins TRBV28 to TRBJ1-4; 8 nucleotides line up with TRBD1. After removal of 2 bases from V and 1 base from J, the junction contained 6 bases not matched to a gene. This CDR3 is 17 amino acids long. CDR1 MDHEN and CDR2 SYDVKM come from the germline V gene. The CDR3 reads CASSLPGQGITNEKLFF. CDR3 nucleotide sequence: TGTGCCAGCAGTTTACCCGGACAGGGAATAACTAATGAAAAACTGTTTTTT.

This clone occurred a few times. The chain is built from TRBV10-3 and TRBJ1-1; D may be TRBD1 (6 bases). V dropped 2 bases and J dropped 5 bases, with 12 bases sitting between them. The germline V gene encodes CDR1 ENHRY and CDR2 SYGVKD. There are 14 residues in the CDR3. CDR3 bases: TGTGCCATCAGTGAGCTGGGGGGCCAAACTGAAGCTTTCTTT. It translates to CAISELGGQTEAFF.

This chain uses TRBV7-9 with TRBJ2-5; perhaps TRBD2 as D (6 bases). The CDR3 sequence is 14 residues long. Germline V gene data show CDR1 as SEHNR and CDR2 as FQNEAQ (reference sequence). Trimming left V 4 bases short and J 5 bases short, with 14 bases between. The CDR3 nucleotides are TGTGCCAGCAGCTCGATCGGAGGGTTGGAGACCCAGTACTTC. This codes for CASSSIGGLETQYF.

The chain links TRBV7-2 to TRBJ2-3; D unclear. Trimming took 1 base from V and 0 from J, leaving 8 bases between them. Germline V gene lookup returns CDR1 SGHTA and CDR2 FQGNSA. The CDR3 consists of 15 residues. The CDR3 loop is CASSLVPASTDTQYF. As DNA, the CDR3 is TGTGCCAGCAGCTTAGTTCCGGCCAGCACAGATACGCAGTATTTT.

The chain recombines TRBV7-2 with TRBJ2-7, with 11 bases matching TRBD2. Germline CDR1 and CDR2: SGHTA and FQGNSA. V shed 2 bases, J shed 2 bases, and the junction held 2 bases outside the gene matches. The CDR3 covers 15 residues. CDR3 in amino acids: CASSLTTSGAYEQYF. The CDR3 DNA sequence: TGTGCCAGCAGCTTAACGACTAGCGGGGCCTACGAGCAGTACTTC.

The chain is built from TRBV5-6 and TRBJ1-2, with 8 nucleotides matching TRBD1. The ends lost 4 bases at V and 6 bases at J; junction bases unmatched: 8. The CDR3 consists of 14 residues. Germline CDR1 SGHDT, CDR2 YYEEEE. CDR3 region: CASSATTGDNGYTF. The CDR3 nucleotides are TGTGCCAGCAGCGCGACGACAGGGGACAATGGCTACACCTTC. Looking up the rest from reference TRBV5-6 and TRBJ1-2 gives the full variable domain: DAGVTQSPTHLIKTRGQQVTLRCSPKSGHDTVSWYQQALGQGPQFIFQYYEEEERQRGNFPDRFSGHQFPNYSSELNVNALLLGDSALYLCASSATTGDNGYTFGSGTRLTVV.

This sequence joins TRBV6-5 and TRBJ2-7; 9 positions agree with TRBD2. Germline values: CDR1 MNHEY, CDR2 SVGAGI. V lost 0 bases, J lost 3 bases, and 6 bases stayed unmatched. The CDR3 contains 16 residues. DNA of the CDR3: TGTGCCAGCAGTTACTCGGTGTGGACTAGCGTCTACGAGCAGTACTTC. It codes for CASSYSVWTSVYEQYF.

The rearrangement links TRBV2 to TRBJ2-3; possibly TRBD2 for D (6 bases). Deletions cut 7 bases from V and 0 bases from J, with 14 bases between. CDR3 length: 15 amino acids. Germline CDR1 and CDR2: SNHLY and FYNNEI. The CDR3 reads CASTGVRGSTDTQYF. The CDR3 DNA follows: TGTGCCAGCACGGGGGTTCGGGGTAGCACAGATACGCAGTATTTT.

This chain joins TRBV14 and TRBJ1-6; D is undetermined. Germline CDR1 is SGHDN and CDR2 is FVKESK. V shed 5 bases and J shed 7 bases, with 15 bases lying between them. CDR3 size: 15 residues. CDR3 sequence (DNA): TGTGCCAGCAGCAGGATGGGGTCCTTAAATTCACCCCTCCACTTT. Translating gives CASSRMGSLNSPLHF.